This T cell receptor (beta chain) originates from a study of cytomegalovirus exposure and HLA in healthy donors. The study's findings and limits: Across HLA loci, a later analysis found differing TCR association rates, with DRB1 most and HLA-C fewest. The study recorded 160 or so TCR beta chains that were cytomegalovirus-associated. Several of the most significant clusters appeared, in a later analysis, to be linked to common viral pathogens.

As regards this clone: Its antigen is as yet unknown.

This CDR3 spans 14 amino acids. Researchers ran the PCR with 60 Vbeta and 13 Jbeta primers. Per the original methods: Unique TCR beta chains numbered roughly 84 million in a later analysis, with about 9.9 million shared. TCRdb's copy holds only in-frame clones and misses some; the assay was immunoSEQ multiplex PCR. That table supplies the V and J calls and clone size; D and trimming were determined from the DNA. The repertoire has about 170,000 clones, around 83% of them found once; the top ten carry about 2%. The chain combines TRBV1 with TRBJ2-3; TRBD2, the table's D call, lacks a check against the DNA. TRBV1 is a listed pseudogene. The sequencing input was PBMCs. The sequence came from a man aged 18 to 29 in good health and CMV-seropositive. CDR3 residues: CTRTSASSTDTQYF. The CDR3 nucleotides are TGCACCAGAACTAGCGCTTCTAGCACAGATACGCAGTATTTT.